This passage covers 13 T cell receptor beta chains from one sample sequenced in a study of blood T cell repertoires in COVID-19. Generated by immunoSEQ multiplex PCR, the TCRdb table keeps only in-frame clones and is missing some. The data hold 200,000 to 250,000 clones, with about 85% observed a single time. The specimen was peripheral blood. These receptors all stem from a young woman who had recovered from COVID-19.

The rearrangement joins TRBV23-1 to TRBJ1-1; 8 bases line up with TRBD1. TRBV23-1 is an ORF for which the function is uncertain. The CDR3 runs 13 residues. V lost 2 bases, J lost 5 bases, and 1 base stayed unmatched. CDR3 in amino acids: CASSQHRGTEAFF. The CDR3 nucleotides read TGCGCCAGCAGTCAACACAGGGGGACTGAAGCTTTCTTT.

The chain joins TRBV7-9 to TRBJ2-7; 8 bases line up with TRBD2. This CDR3 contains 13 residues. Germline V CDR1 and CDR2: SEHNR, FQNEAQ (reference sequence). The ends lost 8 bases at V and 4 bases at J; junction bases unmatched: 7. The CDR3 here is CASVLSGTYEQYF. For the CDR3, the DNA is TGTGCCAGCGTCCTTAGCGGGACTTACGAGCAGTACTTC.

The chain links TRBV9 to TRBJ2-3; 9 bases are a match to TRBD2. V was clipped by 4 bases and J by 1 base; unmatched bases: 7. The CDR3 is made up of 16 amino acids. Looked up from germline, CDR1 is SGDLS and CDR2 is YYNGEE. CDR3 coding DNA: TGTGCCAGCAGCTTTAGACTAGCGGCAGGCACAGATACGCAGTATTTT. This gives the protein CASSFRLAAGTDTQYF. The full variable domain, in which reference TRBV9 and TRBJ2-3 provide the parts outside the CDR3, is DSGVTQTPKHLITATGQRVTLRCSPRSGDLSVYWYQQSLDQGLQFLIQYYNGEERAKGNILERFSAQQFPDLHSELNLSSLELGDSALYFCASSFRLAAGTDTQYFGPGTRLTVL.

This chain's CDR3 is CASSPGINYGYTF. As DNA, the CDR3 is TGTGCCAGCAGCCCAGGGATTAACTATGGCTACACCTTC. V is TRBV7-3 and J is TRBJ1-2, with a tentative D call TRBD1 (5 bases). Looked up from germline, CDR1 is SGHTA and CDR2 is FQGTGA. The V end was cut by 5 bases, the J end by 1 base, with 8 bases between. CDR3 length: 13 residues.

The chain combines TRBV19 with TRBJ2-7; 8 bases fit TRBD1. This CDR3 spans 15 amino acids. The V gene end was trimmed by 5 bases and the J gene end by 5 bases; junction bases not matched to a gene: 11. The germline gives CDR1 LNHDA, CDR2 SQIVND (reference sequence). CDR3 sequence: CASSPRTGQSDEQYF. CDR3 bases: TGTGCCAGTAGTCCTCGGACAGGGCAATCGGACGAGCAGTACTTC. Variable domain in full (rest from reference TRBV19 and TRBJ2-7): DGGITQSPKYLFRKEGQNVTLSCEQNLNHDAMYWYRQDPGQGLRLIYYSQIVNDFQKGDIAEGYSVSREKKESFPLTVTSAQKNPTAFYLCASSPRTGQSDEQYFGPGTRLTVT.

The chain has TRBV5-1 and TRBJ1-2; TRBD1 might be the D (5 bases). Germline CDR1 and CDR2: SGHRS and YFSETQ. The CDR3 covers 14 residues. V was trimmed by 7 bases and J by 2 bases, leaving 15 bases between them. This CDR3 reads CASPTEGKNYGYTF. CDR3 bases: TGCGCCAGCCCAACGGAGGGGAAGAACTATGGCTACACCTTC.

This clone has just one count. V gene TRBV5-6 combines with J gene TRBJ2-1; 8 bases are shared with TRBD2. The trim removed 1 base at V and 7 bases at J, leaving 4 bases unmatched. The CDR3 contains 14 residues. CDR1 and CDR2 (germline): SGHDT, YYEEEE. The CDR3 region has the DNA TGTGCCAGCAGCTTGAGCGGGAGCGGTAATGAGCAGTTCTTC. Protein: CASSLSGSGNEQFF.

CDR3 nucleotides: TGTGCCAGCAGCTTAGGCGGGACAGGCTACGAGCAGTACTTC. This sequence encodes CASSLGGTGYEQYF. V gene TRBV7-9 combines with J gene TRBJ2-7, with TRBD1 matching over 8 bases. CDR1 is SEHNR and CDR2 is FQNEAQ in the germline V gene (reference sequence). The CDR3 sequence is 14 residues long. V dropped 1 base and J dropped 3; count of bases not matched to a gene: 2.

The V call is TRBV5-1, the J call TRBJ2-1, with TRBD2 identical over 10 bases. Looked up from germline, CDR1 is SGHRS and CDR2 is YFSETQ. The CDR3 covers 18 residues. V lost 1 base, J lost 1 base, and 8 bases stayed unmatched. In nucleotides, the CDR3 is TGCGCCAGCAGCTTGCTTGTTAGCGGGAGGTCGTCCTACAATGAGCAGTTCTTC. It specifies CASSLLVSGRSSYNEQFF.

The V and J genes are TRBV6-2 or TRBV6-3 and TRBJ2-7; 7 nucleotides agree with TRBD1. The V and J ends lost 3 bases and 3 bases, in that order; junction bases with no gene match: 11. Looked up from germline, CDR1 is MNHEY and CDR2 is SVGEGT. The CDR3 is 16 residues long. The CDR3 reads CASSYRGDRALYEQYF. The CDR3 DNA is TGTGCCAGCAGTTATAGAGGAGACAGGGCTCTCTACGAGCAGTACTTC.

The rearrangement joins TRBV19 to TRBJ1-2; D is possibly TRBD1 (5 bases). The V gene's germline CDR1 is LNHDA and CDR2 SQIVND (reference sequence). The CDR3 is 14 residues long. V lost 4 bases to trimming and J lost 0 bases, with 9 bases between them. CDR3 sequence: CASSRGLPNYGYTF. The CDR3 DNA sequence: TGTGCCAGTAGTAGGGGACTTCCTAACTATGGCTACACCTTC.

The rearrangement links TRBV7-9 to TRBJ2-7; TRBD2 agrees at 12 bases. Germline-derived CDR1 and CDR2 are SEHNR and FQNEAQ (reference sequence). The CDR3 totals 14 residues. The V gene end was trimmed by 5 bases and the J gene end by 3 bases; junction bases not matched to a gene: 2. The CDR3: CASSLLAGGYEQYF. CDR3 DNA sequence: TGTGCCAGCAGCCTACTAGCGGGGGGCTACGAGCAGTACTTC.

V gene TRBV5-1 combines with J gene TRBJ2-5, with 8 bases fitting TRBD1. The V and J ends lost 5 bases and 2 bases, in that order; junction bases with no gene match: 14. CDR1 is SGHRS, CDR2 YFSETQ, per germline. This CDR3 has 17 residues. In DNA form, the CDR3 reads TGCGCCAGCAGTCTAGGTTGGACAGGGACGCTACAAGAGACCCAGTACTTC. It is translated as CASSLGWTGTLQETQYF.